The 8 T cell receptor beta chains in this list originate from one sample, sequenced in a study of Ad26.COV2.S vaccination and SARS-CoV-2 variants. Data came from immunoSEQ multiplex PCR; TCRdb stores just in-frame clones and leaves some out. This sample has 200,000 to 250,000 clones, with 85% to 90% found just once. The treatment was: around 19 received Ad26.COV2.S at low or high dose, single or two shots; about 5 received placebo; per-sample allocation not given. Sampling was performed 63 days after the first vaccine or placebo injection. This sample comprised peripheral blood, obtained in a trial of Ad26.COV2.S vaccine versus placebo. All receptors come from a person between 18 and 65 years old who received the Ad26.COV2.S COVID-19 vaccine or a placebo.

In nucleotides, the CDR3 is TGTGCCAGTAGCGTCTTGCCGGGACAGGGGGCGAGGGAGCAGTACTTC. It specifies CASSVLPGQGAREQYF. The V and J genes are TRBV19 and TRBJ2-7; TRBD1 matches at 12 bases. The CDR3 runs to 16 residues. V lost 6 bases, J lost 7 bases, and 13 bases stayed unmatched. Germline V gene lookup returns CDR1 LNHDA and CDR2 SQIVND (reference sequence). The variable domain in full, with the rest retrieved from reference TRBV19 and TRBJ2-7, is DGGITQSPKYLFRKEGQNVTLSCEQNLNHDAMYWYRQDPGQGLRLIYYSQIVNDFQKGDIAEGYSVSREKKESFPLTVTSAQKNPTAFYLCASSVLPGQGAREQYFGPGTRLTVT.

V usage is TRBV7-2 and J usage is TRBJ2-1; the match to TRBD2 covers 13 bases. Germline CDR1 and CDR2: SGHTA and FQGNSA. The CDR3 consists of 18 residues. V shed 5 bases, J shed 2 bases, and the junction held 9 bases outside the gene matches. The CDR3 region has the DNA TGTGCCAGCAGCATCTCCGGGACTAGCGGGGAAACCTACAATGAGCAGTTCTTC. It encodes CASSISGTSGETYNEQFF.

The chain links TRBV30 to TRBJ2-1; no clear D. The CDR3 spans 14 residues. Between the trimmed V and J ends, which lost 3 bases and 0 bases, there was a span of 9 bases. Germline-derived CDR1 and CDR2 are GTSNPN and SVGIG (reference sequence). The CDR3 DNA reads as TGTGCCTGGAGGACCAAAAGCTCCTACAATGAGCAGTTCTTC. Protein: CAWRTKSSYNEQFF. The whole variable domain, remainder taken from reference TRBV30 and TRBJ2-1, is SQTIHQWPATLVQPVGSPLSLECTVEGTSNPNLYWYRQAAGRGLQLLFYSVGIGQISSEVPQNLSASRPQDRQFILSSKKLLLSDSGFYLCAWRTKSSYNEQFFGPGTRLTVL.

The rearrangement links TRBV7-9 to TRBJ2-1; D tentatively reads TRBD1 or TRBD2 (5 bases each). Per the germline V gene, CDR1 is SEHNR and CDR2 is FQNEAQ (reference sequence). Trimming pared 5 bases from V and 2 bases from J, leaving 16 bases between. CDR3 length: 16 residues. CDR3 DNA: TGTGCCAGCAGCGACCCCTGGGACCTCACCTACAATGAGCAGTTCTTC. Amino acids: CASSDPWDLTYNEQFF. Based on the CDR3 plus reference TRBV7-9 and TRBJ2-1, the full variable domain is DTGVSQNPRHKITKRGQNVTFRCDPISEHNRLYWYRQTLGQGPEFLTYFQNEAQLEKSRLLSDRFSAERPKGSFSTLEIQRTEQGDSAMYLCASSDPWDLTYNEQFFGPGTRLTVL.

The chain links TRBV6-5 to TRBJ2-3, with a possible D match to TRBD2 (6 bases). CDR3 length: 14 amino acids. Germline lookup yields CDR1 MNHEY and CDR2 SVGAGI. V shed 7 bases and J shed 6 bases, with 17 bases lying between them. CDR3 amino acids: CASNQEGPTDTQYF. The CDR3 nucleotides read TGTGCCAGCAACCAGGAGGGCCCTACGGATACGCAGTATTTT.

The CDR3 coding sequence is TGTGCCAGCAGTATCTACATGGGACAGACCCAAGAGACCCAGTACTTC. Protein: CASSIYMGQTQETQYF. V and J are TRBV28 and TRBJ2-5, with 7 bases fitting TRBD1. Germline trimming cut 5 bases from V and 1 base from J; bases unmatched to any gene: 10. The germline V gene has CDR1 MDHEN and CDR2 SYDVKM. The CDR3 runs to 16 residues.

CDR3 DNA: TGTGCCAGCAGTTATCCTCGGACAGGAAATAATTCACCCCTCCACTTT. Translated, it gives CASSYPRTGNNSPLHF. This rearrangement joins TRBV6-6 to TRBJ1-6; 7 bases are shared with TRBD1. From germline, CDR1 is MNHNY and CDR2 SVGAGI (reference sequence). The CDR3 sequence is 16 residues long. V shed 3 bases, J shed 5 bases, and the junction held 7 bases outside the gene matches.

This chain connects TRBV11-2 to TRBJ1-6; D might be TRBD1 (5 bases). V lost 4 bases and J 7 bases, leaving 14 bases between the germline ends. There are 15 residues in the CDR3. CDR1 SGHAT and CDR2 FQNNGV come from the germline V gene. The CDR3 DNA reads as TGTGCCAGCAGCTCACCCCGCGACAGAAATTCACCCCTCCACTTT. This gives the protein CASSSPRDRNSPLHF.